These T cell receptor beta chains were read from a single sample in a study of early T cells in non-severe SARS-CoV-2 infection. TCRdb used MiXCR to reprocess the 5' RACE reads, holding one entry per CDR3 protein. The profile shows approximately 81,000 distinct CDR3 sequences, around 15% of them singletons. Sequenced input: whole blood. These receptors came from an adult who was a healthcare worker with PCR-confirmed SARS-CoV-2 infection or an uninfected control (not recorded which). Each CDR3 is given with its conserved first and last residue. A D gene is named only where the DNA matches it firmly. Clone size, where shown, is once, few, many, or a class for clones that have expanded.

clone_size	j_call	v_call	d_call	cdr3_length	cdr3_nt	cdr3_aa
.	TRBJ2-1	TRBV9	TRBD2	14	TGTGCCAGCAGCCCCACTAGCGGGCACAATGAGCAGTTCTTC	CASSPTSGHNEQFF
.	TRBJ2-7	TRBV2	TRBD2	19	TGTGCCAGCACTAGAATGCGACTAGCGGGAGGGCTGAGTTTCTTCGAGCAGTACTTC	CASTRMRLAGGLSFFEQYF
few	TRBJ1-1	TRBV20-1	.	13	TGCAGTGCTAGTGTACTAGAGGGGACTGAAGCTTTCTTT	CSASVLEGTEAFF
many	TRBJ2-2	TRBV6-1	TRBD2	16	TGTGCCACCCGAACTTGGACTAGCGGGGCAACCGGGGAGCTGTTTTTT	CATRTWTSGATGELFF
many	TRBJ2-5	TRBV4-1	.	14	TGCGCCAGCAGCCAAATTAGCGCCCAAGAGACCCAGTACTTC	CASSQISAQETQYF
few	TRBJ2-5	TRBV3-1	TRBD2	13	TGTGCCAGCAGCCAGCCCCTAGCGGGGGGGGTCTACTTC	CASSQPLAGGVYF
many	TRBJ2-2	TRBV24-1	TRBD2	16	TGTGCCACCAGTGATACGGGACTAGTGTATACCGGGGAGCTGTTTTTT	CATSDTGLVYTGELFF
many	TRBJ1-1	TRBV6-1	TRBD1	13	TGTGCCAGCAGTGAAGGGGACAGGTCTGAAGCTTTCTTT	CASSEGDRSEAFF
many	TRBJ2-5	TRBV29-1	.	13	TGCAGCGTTGAGGGCGCATACCAAGAGACCCAGTACTTC	CSVEGAYQETQYF
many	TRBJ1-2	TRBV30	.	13	TGTGCCTGGAGTTCTGGGGGCGCCTATGGCTACACCTTC	CAWSSGGAYGYTF
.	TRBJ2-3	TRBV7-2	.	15	TGTGCCAGCGTAGGTGGGATCGGGGTCACAGATACGCAGTATTTT	CASVGGIGVTDTQYF
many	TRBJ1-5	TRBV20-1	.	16	TGCAGTGCTAGAGATGAGGGGGGCTTATCGAATCAGCCCCAGCATTTT	CSARDEGGLSNQPQHF
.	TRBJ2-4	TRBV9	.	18	TGTGCCAGCAGCACCCTACGCAAGGAGGGAACGGCCAAAAACATTCAGTACTTC	CASSTLRKEGTAKNIQYF
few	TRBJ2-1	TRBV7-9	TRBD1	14	TGTGCCAGCAGCAAAAGGACAGGGGTCAATGAGCAGTTCTTC	CASSKRTGVNEQFF
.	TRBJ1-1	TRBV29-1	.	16	TGCAGCGTCCGAGGGGTGTACGGACGGTCGAACACTGAAGCTTTCTTT	CSVRGVYGRSNTEAFF
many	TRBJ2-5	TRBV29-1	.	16	TGCAGCGTTGAAGAATATAGGGTGGGACTGAAAGAGACCCAGTACTTC	CSVEEYRVGLKETQYF
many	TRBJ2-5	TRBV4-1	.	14	TGCGCCAGCAGCCAAGTTTCGACTAGTTGGTCCCAGTACTTC	CASSQVSTSWSQYF
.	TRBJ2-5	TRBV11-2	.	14	TGTGCCAGCAGCTTAACCGCTGGGGGGGAGACCCAGTACTTC	CASSLTAGGETQYF
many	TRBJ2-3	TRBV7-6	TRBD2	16	TGTGCCAGCAGCCGGGAGCGGGCCGGGGGGGCAGATACGCAGTATTTT	CASSRERAGGADTQYF
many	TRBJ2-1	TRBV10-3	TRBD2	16	TGTGCCATCAGTGAGTCGACAAAGCGGGGGACCAATGAGCAGTTCTTC	CAISESTKRGTNEQFF
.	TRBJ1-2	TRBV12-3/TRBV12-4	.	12	TGTGCCAGCAGTTTTGGGGAGGAGGGCTACACCTTC	CASSFGEEGYTF
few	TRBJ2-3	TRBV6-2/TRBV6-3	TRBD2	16	TGTGCCAGCAGTTACGGGCTAGCGGGGGATATAGATACGCAGTATTTT	CASSYGLAGDIDTQYF
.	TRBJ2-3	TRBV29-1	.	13	TGCAGCGTTGAAGGTTATAGCACAGATACGCAGTATTTT	CSVEGYSTDTQYF
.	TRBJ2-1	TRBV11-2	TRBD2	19	TGTGCCAGCAGCTTAGTTGGGTTCTTACTAGCGGGGGGACACAATGAGCAGTTCTTC	CASSLVGFLLAGGHNEQFF
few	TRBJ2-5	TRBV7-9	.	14	TGTGCCAGCAGCCTGGCAGGGGCCCAAGAGACCCAGTACTTC	CASSLAGAQETQYF
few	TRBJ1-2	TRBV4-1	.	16	TGCGCCAGCAGCCAAGACGAGACAGGAAGTCTCTATGGCTACACCTTC	CASSQDETGSLYGYTF
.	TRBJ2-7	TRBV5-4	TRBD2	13	TGTGCCAGCAGCGGGGGACTAGTCGACGAGCAGTACTTC	CASSGGLVDEQYF
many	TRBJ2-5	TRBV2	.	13	TGTGCCAGCAGTCCCCCGCCAGCGGAGACCCAGTACTTC	CASSPPPAETQYF
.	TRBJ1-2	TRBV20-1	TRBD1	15	TGCAGTGCCCTTGATCGGACAGGGCATAACTATGGCTACACCTTC	CSALDRTGHNYGYTF
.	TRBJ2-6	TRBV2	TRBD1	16	TGTGCCACTTCGGGGACAGGGGGCTTTGGGGCCAACGTCCTGACTTTC	CATSGTGGFGANVLTF
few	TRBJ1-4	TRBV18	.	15	TGTGCCAGCTCCACCCGTGGACAGTCTAATGAAAAACTGTTTTTT	CASSTRGQSNEKLFF
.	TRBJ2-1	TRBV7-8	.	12	TGTGCCAGCAGCTTCAGGGTAGCCGAGCAGTTCTTC	CASSFRVAEQFF
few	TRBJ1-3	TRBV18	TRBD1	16	TGTGCCAGCTCGTGGACAGGGGGTGTACAAGGAAACACCATATATTTT	CASSWTGGVQGNTIYF
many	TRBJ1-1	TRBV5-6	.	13	TGTGCCAGCAGCTTGAGAGCCCGGGCAGAAGCTTTCTTT	CASSLRARAEAFF
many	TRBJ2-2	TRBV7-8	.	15	TGTGCCAGCAGCTCCTTGGAGTCGAACACCGGGGAGCTGTTTTTT	CASSSLESNTGELFF
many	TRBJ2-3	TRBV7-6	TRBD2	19	TGTGCCAGCAGCTTAAGGAGGACTAGCGGGGGGGCCGGGACAGATACGCAGTATTTT	CASSLRRTSGGAGTDTQYF
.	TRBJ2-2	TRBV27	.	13	TGTGCCAGCAGTTTTGCAACAACCGGGGAGCTGTTTTTT	CASSFATTGELFF
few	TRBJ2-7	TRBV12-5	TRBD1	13	TGTGCTAGTGGTCCGGACAGGGGCTACGAGCAGTACTTC	CASGPDRGYEQYF
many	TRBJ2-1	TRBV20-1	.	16	TGCAGTGCTAGAGCCCCGACGGGGAGTCGGTACAATGAGCAGTTCTTC	CSARAPTGSRYNEQFF
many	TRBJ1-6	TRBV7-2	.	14	TGTGCCAGCAGCTCCACCCAATATAATTCACCCCTCCACTTT	CASSSTQYNSPLHF